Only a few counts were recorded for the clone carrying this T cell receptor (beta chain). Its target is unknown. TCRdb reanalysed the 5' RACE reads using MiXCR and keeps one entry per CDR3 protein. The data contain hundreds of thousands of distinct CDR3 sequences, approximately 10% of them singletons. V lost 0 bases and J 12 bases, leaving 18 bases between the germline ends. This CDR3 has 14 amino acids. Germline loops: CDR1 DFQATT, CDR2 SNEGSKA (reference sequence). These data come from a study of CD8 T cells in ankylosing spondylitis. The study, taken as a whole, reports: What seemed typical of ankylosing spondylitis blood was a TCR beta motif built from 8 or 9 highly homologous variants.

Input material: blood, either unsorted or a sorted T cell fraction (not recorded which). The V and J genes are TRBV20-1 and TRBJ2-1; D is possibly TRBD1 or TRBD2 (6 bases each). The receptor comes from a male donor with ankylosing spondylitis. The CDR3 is CSARDRRGDPGQFF. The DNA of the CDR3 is TGCAGTGCTAGAGATAGAAGGGGGGACCCTGGGCAGTTCTTC.